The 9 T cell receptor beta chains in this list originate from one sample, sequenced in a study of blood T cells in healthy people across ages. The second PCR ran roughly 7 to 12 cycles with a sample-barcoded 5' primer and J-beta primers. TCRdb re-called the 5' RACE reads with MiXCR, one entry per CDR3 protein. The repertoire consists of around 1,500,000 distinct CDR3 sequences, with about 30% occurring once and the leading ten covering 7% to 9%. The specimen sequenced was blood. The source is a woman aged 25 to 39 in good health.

The CDR3 DNA reads as TGTGCCAGCAGCCTGGGGACAGACCAGTACTTC. Translated, it gives CASSLGTDQYF. This chain connects TRBV7-9 to TRBJ2-4, with 7 bases matching TRBD1. The V segment lost 5 bases and the J segment 13 bases; nucleotides outside the gene matches: 5. The CDR3 has 11 amino acids. CDR1 SEHNR and CDR2 FQNEAQ come from the germline V gene (reference sequence).

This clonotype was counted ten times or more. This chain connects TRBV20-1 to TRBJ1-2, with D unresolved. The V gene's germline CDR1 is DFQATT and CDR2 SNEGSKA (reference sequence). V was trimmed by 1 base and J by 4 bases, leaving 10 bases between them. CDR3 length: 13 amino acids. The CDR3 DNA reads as TGCAGTGCTAGAGGGACGGGGAGCTATGGCTACACCTTC. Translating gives CSARGTGSYGYTF.

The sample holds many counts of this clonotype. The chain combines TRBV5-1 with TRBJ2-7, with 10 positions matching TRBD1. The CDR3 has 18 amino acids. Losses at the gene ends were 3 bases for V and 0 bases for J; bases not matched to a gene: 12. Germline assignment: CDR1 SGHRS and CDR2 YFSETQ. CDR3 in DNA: TGCGCCAGCAGCTGGGCCAGAATGACAGGGGGCCTCTCCTACGAGCAGTACTTC. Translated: CASSWARMTGGLSYEQYF.

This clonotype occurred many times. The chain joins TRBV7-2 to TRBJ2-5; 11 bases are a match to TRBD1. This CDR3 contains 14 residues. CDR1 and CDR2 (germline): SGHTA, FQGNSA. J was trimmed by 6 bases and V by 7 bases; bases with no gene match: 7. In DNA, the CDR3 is TGTGCCAGCAACCGGGACAGGGGGACAAAGACCCAGTACTTC. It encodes CASNRDRGTKTQYF.

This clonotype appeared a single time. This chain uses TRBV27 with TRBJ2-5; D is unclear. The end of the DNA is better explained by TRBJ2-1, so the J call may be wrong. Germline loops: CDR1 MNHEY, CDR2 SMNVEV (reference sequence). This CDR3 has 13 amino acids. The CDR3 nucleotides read TGTGCCAGCAGTTTAACGTACCAAGAGACCCAGTTCTTC. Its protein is CASSLTYQETQFF.

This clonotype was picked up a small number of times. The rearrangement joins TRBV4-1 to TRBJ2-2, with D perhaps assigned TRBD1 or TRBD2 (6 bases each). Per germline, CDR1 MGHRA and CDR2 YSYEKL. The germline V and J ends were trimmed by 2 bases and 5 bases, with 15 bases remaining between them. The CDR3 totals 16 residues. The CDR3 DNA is TGCGCCAGCAGCCAATTCCGGGGGCCAGGAACCGGGGAGCTGTTTTTT. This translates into CASSQFRGPGTGELFF.

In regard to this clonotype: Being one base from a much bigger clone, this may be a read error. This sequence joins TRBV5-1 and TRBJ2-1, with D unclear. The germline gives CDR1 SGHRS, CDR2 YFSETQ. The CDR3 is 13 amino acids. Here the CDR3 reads CASGLAPRGEQFF. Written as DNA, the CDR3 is TGCGCCAGCGGCTTGGCCCCTAGAGGTGAGCAGTTCTTC.

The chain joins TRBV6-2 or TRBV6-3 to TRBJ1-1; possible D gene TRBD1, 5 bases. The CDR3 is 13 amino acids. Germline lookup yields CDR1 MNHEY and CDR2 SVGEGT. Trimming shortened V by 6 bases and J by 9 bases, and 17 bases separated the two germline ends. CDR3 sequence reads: CASRWGYSRKAFF. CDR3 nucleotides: TGTGCCAGCAGGTGGGGGTACAGCAGAAAAGCTTTCTTT.

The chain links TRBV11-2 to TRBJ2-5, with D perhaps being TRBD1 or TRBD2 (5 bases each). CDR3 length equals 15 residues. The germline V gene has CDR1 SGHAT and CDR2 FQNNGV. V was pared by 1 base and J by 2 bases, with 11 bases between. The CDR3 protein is CASSLGDRLQETQYF. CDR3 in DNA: TGTGCCAGCAGCTTAGGTGACAGACTACAAGAGACCCAGTACTTC. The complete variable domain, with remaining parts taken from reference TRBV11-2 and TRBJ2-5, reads EAGVAQSPRYKIIEKRQSVAFWCNPISGHATLYWYQQILGQGPKLLIQFQNNGVVDDSQLPKDRFSAERLKGVDSTLKIQPAKLEDSAVYLCASSLGDRLQETQYFGPGTRLLVL.